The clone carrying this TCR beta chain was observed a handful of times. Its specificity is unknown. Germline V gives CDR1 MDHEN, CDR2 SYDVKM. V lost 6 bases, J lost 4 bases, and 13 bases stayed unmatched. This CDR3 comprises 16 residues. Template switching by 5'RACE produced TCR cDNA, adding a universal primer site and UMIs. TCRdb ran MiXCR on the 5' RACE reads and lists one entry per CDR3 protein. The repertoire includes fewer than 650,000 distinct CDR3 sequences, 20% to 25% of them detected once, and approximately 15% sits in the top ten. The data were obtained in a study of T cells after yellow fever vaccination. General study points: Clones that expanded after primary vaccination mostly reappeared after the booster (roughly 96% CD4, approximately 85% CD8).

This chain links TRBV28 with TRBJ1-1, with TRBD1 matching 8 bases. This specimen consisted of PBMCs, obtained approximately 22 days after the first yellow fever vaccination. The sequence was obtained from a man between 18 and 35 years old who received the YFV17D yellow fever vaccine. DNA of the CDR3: TGTGCCAGCAGCCCCACTACAGGACAGGGAGGCACTGAAGCTTTCTTT. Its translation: CASSPTTGQGGTEAFF.